This TCR beta chain is from a study of monozygotic twins with inflammatory bowel disease. This CDR3 comprises 14 residues. The germline gives CDR1 MNHNS, CDR2 SASEGT. Each TCR library consumed about 3,700 ng of total RNA. TCRdb re-called the 5' RACE reads and shows each CDR3 protein once, DNA omitted. Here the sample table reports 420,000 or so distinct CDR3 sequences. General observations from the study: Patients with IBD had less TCRbeta diversity (inverse Simpson) than their healthy co-twins.

Regarding this clonotype: The antigen is not known.

Sequenced material: blood. The sequence came from a human donor with ulcerative colitis or Crohn's disease, or a healthy co-twin of an affected twin (not recorded which). The rearrangement joins TRBV6-1 to TRBJ1-5. The CDR3 reads CASSEGGSNQPQHF.